The present T cell receptor beta chain was sequenced within a study of response to subunit inactivated influenza vaccine. Broader study findings: After each seasonal influenza vaccination, few new T cells are recruited, the authors suggested.

In germline, CDR1 is MNHEY, CDR2 SVGAGI. With 0 bases clipped from V and 8 bases from J, the junction kept 6 bases outside the gene matches. CDR3 length equals 16 residues. Each CDR3 protein is one row after TCRdb ran MiXCR on the RT-PCR reads. The sample consists of approximately 700,000 distinct CDR3 sequences, about 15% of them appearing once. With respect to this clonotype: The antigen is undetermined.

V gene TRBV6-5 combines with J gene TRBJ1-4, with TRBD1 matching 10 bases. This TCR came from a man aged 45-65 years who received an inactivated influenza vaccine. The source material was PBMCs from blood, sampled 11 to 12 days after vaccination. The CDR3 here is CASSYSWTGGDEKLFF. Written as DNA, the CDR3 is TGTGCCAGCAGTTACTCTTGGACAGGGGGAGACGAAAAACTGTTTTTT.